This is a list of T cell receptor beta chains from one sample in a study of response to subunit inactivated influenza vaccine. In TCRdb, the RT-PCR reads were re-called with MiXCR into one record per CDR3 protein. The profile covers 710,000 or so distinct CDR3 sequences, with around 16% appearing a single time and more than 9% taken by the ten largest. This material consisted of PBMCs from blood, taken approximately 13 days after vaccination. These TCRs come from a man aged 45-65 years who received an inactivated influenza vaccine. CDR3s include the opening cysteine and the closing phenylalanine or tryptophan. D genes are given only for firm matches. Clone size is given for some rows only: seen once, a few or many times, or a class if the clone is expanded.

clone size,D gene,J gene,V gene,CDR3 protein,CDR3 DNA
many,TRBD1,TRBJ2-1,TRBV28,CASSSGTGGRDEQFF,TGTGCCAGCAGTTCGGGGACAGGGGGCAGGGATGAGCAGTTCTTC
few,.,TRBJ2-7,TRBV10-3,CAISLNREGYEQYF,TGTGCCATCAGCCTTAACAGGGAAGGCTACGAGCAGTACTTC
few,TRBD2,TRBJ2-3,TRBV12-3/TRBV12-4,CASSPLGGGASDTQYF,TGTGCCAGCAGTCCCCTGGGGGGGGGAGCTAGTGATACGCAGTATTTT
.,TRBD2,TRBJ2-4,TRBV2,CASSEGGLAKNIQYF,TGTGCCAGCAGTGAGGGAGGGCTAGCCAAAAACATTCAGTACTTC
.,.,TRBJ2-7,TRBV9,CASTPGIKAYEQYF,TGTGCCAGCACCCCGGGAATCAAAGCCTACGAGCAGTACTTC
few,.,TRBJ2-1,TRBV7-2,CASSLEGGNNEQFF,TGTGCCAGCAGCTTAGAAGGGGGGAACAATGAGCAGTTCTTC
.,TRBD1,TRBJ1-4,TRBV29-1,CSVRDSLHEKLFF,TGCAGCGTACGGGACAGCTTACATGAAAAACTGTTTTTT
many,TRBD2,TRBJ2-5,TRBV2,CASSPLAGAETQYF,TGTGCCAGCAGCCCATTAGCGGGAGCGGAGACCCAGTACTTC
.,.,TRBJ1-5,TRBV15,CATSRAIDLNQPQHF,TGTGCCACCAGCAGAGCTATAGATTTAAATCAGCCCCAGCATTTT
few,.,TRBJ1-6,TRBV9,CASSVKDGSPLHF,TGTGCCAGCAGCGTAAAGGACGGTTCACCCCTCCACTTT